One and the same sample provided the 21 T cell receptor beta chains below, sequenced in a study of CD8+CD57+ T cells in acquired aplastic anemia (dated by TCRdb to the late 2010s). Data came from an Illumina HiSeq 2000. Profiling of TCR beta VDJ combinations and CDR3 sequences used genomic DNA as the template. TCRdb applied fastp at Q25 and MiXCR to the public reads, then kept only in-frame beta chains. Rows with a matching CDR3 protein are joined into one entry that keeps the most common DNA and genes. The sample yields under 200,000 distinct CDR3 sequences; less than 60% were counted once. About 1.7% of the sample belongs to the ten largest clones. The patients picked for sequencing were ones in whom flow cytometry had shown an expansion of CD8+CD57+ cells. Source material: sorted CD4+, CD8+, or CD8+CD57+ T cells (not recorded which) from PBMCs. The receptors were sampled from a human donor with aplastic anemia.

The chain has TRBV10-3 and TRBJ1-1, with D unclear. CDR1 and CDR2 from the germline V gene are ENHRY and SYGVKD. V shed 4 bases and J shed 0 bases, with 3 bases lying between them. The CDR3 sequence is 12 residues long. This CDR3 is CAISALNTEAFF. As DNA, the CDR3 is TGTGCCATCAGTGCATTGAACACTGAAGCTTTCTTT.

A remark on this clonotype: A read error may account for a junction end that differs from germline. V is TRBV7-7 and J is TRBJ2-3; no clear D. Per the germline V gene, CDR1 is SSHAT and CDR2 is FNYEAQ (reference sequence). This CDR3 has 15 amino acids. DNA for the CDR3: TGTGTCAGCAGTTCGGACCCCCCTCGGACAGATACGCAGTATTTT. Protein product: CVSSSDPPRTDTQYF.

CDR3 nucleotides: TGTGCCATCAGTGAACCGAGTAGGACGGAGACCTACGAGCAGTACTTC. The encoded protein is CAISEPSRTETYEQYF. The J gene is TRBJ2-7, the V gene TRBV10-3; D unresolved. This CDR3 has 16 amino acids. From germline, CDR1 is ENHRY and CDR2 SYGVKD. Trimming took off 3 bases at V and 2 bases at J, with 17 bases between the two ends.

Turning to this clonotype: An end of the junction differs from the germline gene, which may be a read error. The chain couples TRBV19 to TRBJ1-5; weak D call: TRBD1 (5 bases). This CDR3 is 13 amino acids long. Germline assignment: CDR1 LNHDA and CDR2 SQIVND (reference sequence). The CDR3 bases are TGTGCCAGTGGCGTCCAGGGCGATCAGCCCCAGCATTTC. Translated, it gives CASGVQGDQPQHF.

The gene calls are TRBV7-9 and TRBJ2-5, with 7 bases fitting TRBD2. CDR3 size: 16 residues. Germline CDR1 SEHNR, CDR2 FQNEAQ (reference sequence). With 1 base clipped from V and 2 bases from J, the junction kept 7 bases outside the gene matches. Here the CDR3 DNA reads TGTGCCAGCAGCTTAGGCGTAGCGGGTGCACAAGAGACCCAGTACTTC. Translated, it gives CASSLGVAGAQETQYF.

This clonotype was observed at least ten times. The chain recombines TRBV4-2 with TRBJ2-5; 7 bases fit TRBD1. V shed 1 base, J shed 0 bases, and the junction held 5 bases outside the gene matches. This CDR3 is built from 16 residues. Germline CDR1 is LGHNA and CDR2 is YNFKEQ. The CDR3 region is CASSQGADRDQETQYF. The CDR3, as DNA: TGTGCCAGCAGCCAAGGGGCCGACAGGGACCAAGAGACCCAGTACTTC.

J is TRBJ1-2 and V is TRBV10-3; no reliable D call. V was pared by 3 bases and J by 8 bases, with 10 bases between. Germline V CDR1 and CDR2: ENHRY, SYGVKD. The CDR3 covers 12 residues. CDR3 loop: CAISETAEGYTF. As DNA, the CDR3 is TGTGCCATCAGTGAAACAGCAGAGGGCTACACCTTC.

This chain uses TRBV2 with TRBJ2-2; 8 nucleotides align to TRBD1. J lost 3 bases, V lost 4 bases, and 10 bases had no gene match. The CDR3 runs to 17 residues. The germline CDR1 and CDR2 sequences are SNHLY and FYNNEI. CDR3 amino acids: CASSGAGGGRYTGELFF. The CDR3 DNA follows: TGTGCCAGCAGTGGAGCAGGGGGCGGACGGTACACCGGGGAGCTGTTTTTT.

V and J are TRBV19 and TRBJ2-7, with 9 bases lining up with TRBD2. V shed 3 bases and J 3 bases; nucleotides not matched to a gene: 6. Per the germline V gene, CDR1 is LNHDA and CDR2 is SQIVND (reference sequence). The CDR3 loop spans 15 amino acids. The CDR3 sequence: CASSMGGGAGYEQYF. CDR3 in DNA: TGTGCCAGTAGTATGGGCGGGGGGGCCGGCTACGAGCAGTACTTC. Full variable domain (outside the CDR3, taken from reference TRBV19 and TRBJ2-7): DGGITQSPKYLFRKEGQNVTLSCEQNLNHDAMYWYRQDPGQGLRLIYYSQIVNDFQKGDIAEGYSVSREKKESFPLTVTSAQKNPTAFYLCASSMGGGAGYEQYFGPGTRLTVT.

This clonotype has ten or more counts. This sequence joins TRBV19 and TRBJ1-1; D is possibly TRBD1 (5 bases). V lost 1 base and J 5 bases, leaving 11 bases between the germline ends. This CDR3 has 14 residues. The germline V gene has CDR1 LNHDA and CDR2 SQIVND (reference sequence). The CDR3 nucleotides are TGTGCCAGTAGTATAGGGCCAGGGTGGACTGAAGCTTTCTTT. It codes for CASSIGPGWTEAFF.

Worth noting for this clonotype: One end of the junction is discordant with germline, which a read error may explain. The chain is built from TRBV29-1 and TRBJ2-3; D is perhaps TRBD2 (5 bases). The germline CDR1 and CDR2 sequences are SQVTM and ANQGSEA. The CDR3 sequence is 13 residues long. The CDR3 region has the DNA TGTAGCGTTGAATCTCAGGAGACAGATACGCAGTATTTT. The encoded protein is CSVESQETDTQYF.

This clonotype was seen many times. CDR3 amino acids: CASSFSGSTDTQYF. CDR3 nucleotides: TGTGCCAGCAGCTTCTCCGGAAGCACAGATACGCAGTATTTT. This rearrangement joins TRBV7-9 to TRBJ2-3; unclear D gene. Germline CDR1 and CDR2: SEHNR and FQNEAQ (reference sequence). The germline V and J ends were trimmed by 3 bases and 0 bases, with 7 bases remaining between them. The CDR3 length is 14 residues.

At least ten counts were recorded for this clonotype. The chain is built from TRBV20-1 and TRBJ2-7; 9 bases match TRBD2. V lost 6 bases, J lost 5 bases, and 11 bases stayed unmatched. Germline CDR1 and CDR2: DFQATT and SNEGSKA (reference sequence). CDR3 length: 14 amino acids. CDR3 loop: CSASFASGANEQYF. CDR3 coding DNA: TGCAGTGCAAGCTTTGCTAGCGGGGCAAACGAGCAGTACTTC.

In the case of this clonotype: A much larger clonotype is one base distant, so this may be a read error. J is TRBJ2-3 and V is TRBV5-1; a possible D gene is TRBD2 (6 bases). V lost 0 bases, J lost 5 bases, and 13 bases lay in between. Germline V gene sequence: CDR1 SGHRS, CDR2 YFSETQ. CDR3 length: 15 amino acids. The CDR3 here is CASSLELARGDTQYF. In DNA form, the CDR3 reads TGCGCCAGCAGCTTGGAGCTAGCGAGGGGAGATACGCAGTATTTT.

This clonotype is a singleton in its sample. V and J are TRBV4-3 and TRBJ2-1; the D is unclear. The CDR3 has 14 amino acids. The V and J ends lost 0 bases and 8 bases respectively, with 11 bases between them. Germline values: CDR1 LGHNA, CDR2 YSLEER. The CDR3 region is CASSQELAEDEQFF. CDR3 nucleotides: TGCGCCAGCAGCCAAGAGCTCGCCGAGGATGAGCAGTTCTTC.

The V gene is TRBV6-2 or TRBV6-3, the J gene TRBJ2-7, with 10 positions matching TRBD2. This CDR3 has 15 amino acids. With 4 bases clipped from V and 1 base from J, the junction kept 4 bases outside the gene matches. CDR1 and CDR2 from the germline V gene are MNHEY and SVGEGT. Written as DNA, the CDR3 is TGTGCCAGCAGTTCCTTTAGCGGGGGGTCCTACGAGCAGTACTTC. It yields the protein CASSSFSGGSYEQYF.

Many counts were recorded for this clonotype. The CDR3 DNA reads as TGCGCCAGCACCCTTCCGACTAGCGGGGGTGCCGGGGAGCTGTTTTTT. Its translation is CASTLPTSGGAGELFF. The rearrangement links TRBV5-1 to TRBJ2-2; 12 bases fit TRBD2. The ends lost 6 bases at V and 6 bases at J; junction bases unmatched: 9. Germline loops: CDR1 SGHRS, CDR2 YFSETQ. The CDR3 contains 16 residues.

The V gene is TRBV7-2, the J gene TRBJ1-2, with TRBD1 as a possible D gene (6 bases). V gave up 5 bases and J gave up 5 bases, with 15 bases separating them. Germline values: CDR1 SGHTA, CDR2 FQGNSA. The CDR3 runs to 14 residues. Here the CDR3 reads CASSRYRASYGYTF. The CDR3 DNA sequence: TGTGCCAGCAGCCGATACAGGGCAAGTTATGGCTACACCTTC.

To note about this clonotype: Just one base apart from a much larger clone, this may be a read error. This chain joins TRBV11-1 and TRBJ1-1, with TRBD1 matching over 9 bases. Trimming at V came to 4 bases and at J to 1 base, leaving 7 bases not matched to a gene. Germline V gives CDR1 SGHAT, CDR2 FQDESV (reference sequence). The length of the CDR3 is 16 residues. The CDR3 DNA is TGTGCCAGCAGCTGCTTAACGGGACAGGGGAACACTGAAGCTTTCTTT. It encodes CASSCLTGQGNTEAFF.

The chain joins TRBV29-1 to TRBJ2-1; TRBD2 matches at 13 bases. CDR1 is SQVTM, CDR2 ANQGSEA, per germline. Germline trimming cut 3 bases from V and 6 bases from J; bases unmatched to any gene: 2. This CDR3 is 14 amino acids long. This chain's CDR3 is CSVEGLAGTNEQFF. Written as DNA, the CDR3 is TGCAGCGTTGAGGGACTAGCGGGGACCAATGAGCAGTTCTTC.

This clonotype was seen repeatedly, ten times or more. The rearrangement joins TRBV10-3 to TRBJ2-6, with 7 positions matching TRBD2. From germline, CDR1 is ENHRY and CDR2 SYGVKD. The CDR3 is made up of 16 amino acids. J lost 4 bases, V lost 10 bases, and 13 bases had no gene match. DNA for the CDR3: TGTGCCACCACAGCGGGATCCCCCTCAGGGGCCAACGTCCTGACTTTC. This codes for CATTAGSPSGANVLTF.